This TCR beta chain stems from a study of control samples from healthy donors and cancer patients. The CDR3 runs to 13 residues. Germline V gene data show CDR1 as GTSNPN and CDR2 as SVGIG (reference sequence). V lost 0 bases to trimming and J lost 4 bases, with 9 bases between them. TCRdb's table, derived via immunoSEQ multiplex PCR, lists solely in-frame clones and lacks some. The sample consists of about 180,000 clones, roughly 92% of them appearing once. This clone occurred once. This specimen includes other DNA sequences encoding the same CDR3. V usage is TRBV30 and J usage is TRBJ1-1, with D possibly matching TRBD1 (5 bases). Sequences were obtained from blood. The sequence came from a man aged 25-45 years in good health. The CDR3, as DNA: TGTGCCTGGAGTGTACGGGGGGGCACTGAAGCTTTCTTT. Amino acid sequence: CAWSVRGGTEAFF.